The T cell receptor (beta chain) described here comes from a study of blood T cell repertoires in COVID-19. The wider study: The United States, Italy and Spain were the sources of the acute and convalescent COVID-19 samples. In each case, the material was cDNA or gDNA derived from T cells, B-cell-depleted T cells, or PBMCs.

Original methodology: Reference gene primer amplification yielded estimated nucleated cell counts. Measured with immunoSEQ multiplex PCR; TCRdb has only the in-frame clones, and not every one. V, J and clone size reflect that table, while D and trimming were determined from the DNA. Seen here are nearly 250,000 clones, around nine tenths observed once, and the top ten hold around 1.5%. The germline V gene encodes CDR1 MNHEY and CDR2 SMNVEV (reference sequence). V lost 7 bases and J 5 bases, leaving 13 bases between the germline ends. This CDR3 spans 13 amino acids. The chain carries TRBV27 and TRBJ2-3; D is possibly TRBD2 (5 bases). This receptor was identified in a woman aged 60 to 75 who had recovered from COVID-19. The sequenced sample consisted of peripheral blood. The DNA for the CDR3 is TGTGCCAGCACGGAAGGGCGGGTAGATACGCAGTATTTT. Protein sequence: CASTEGRVDTQYF.